Each of the 13 T cell receptor beta chains below was sequenced from the same sample in a study of radiotherapy plus CTLA-4 blockade in lung cancer. Profiled with immunoSEQ multiplex PCR; TCRdb holds only in-frame clones, not every one. The repertoire holds about 57,000 clones, 70% to 85% seen once, with approximately 16% in the top ten. The input for sequencing was peripheral blood, taken from a patient treated with radiotherapy plus ipilimumab. Source of these receptors: a human donor with non-small cell lung cancer who had a complete response to radiotherapy plus ipilimumab.

A few counts support this clone. V and J are TRBV18 and TRBJ2-5, with TRBD1 identical over 8 bases. The CDR3 contains 16 residues. The V gene's germline CDR1 is KGHSH and CDR2 LQKENI. Trimming took 4 bases from V and 1 from J; bases not matched to a gene: 8. The CDR3 spells CASSRIQGVPQETQYF. The CDR3 DNA sequence: TGTGCCAGCTCACGGATACAGGGGGTTCCCCAAGAGACCCAGTACTTC.

This clone has just one count. The chain is built from TRBV9 and TRBJ2-1, with TRBD2 matching 8 bases. The CDR3 sequence is 15 residues long. The V segment lost 1 base and the J segment 5 bases; nucleotides outside the gene matches: 5. Germline-derived CDR1 and CDR2 are SGDLS and YYNGEE. The CDR3 spells CASSVRGGQDNEQFF. CDR3 in DNA: TGTGCCAGCAGCGTACGCGGGGGGCAGGACAATGAGCAGTTCTTC.

The chain employs TRBV5-1 and TRBJ1-1, with 12 bases lining up with TRBD1. The CDR3 loop spans 16 amino acids. Per the germline V gene, CDR1 is SGHRS and CDR2 is YFSETQ. Germline trimming cut 6 bases from V and 3 bases from J; bases unmatched to any gene: 9. The CDR3 region has the DNA TGCGCCAGCACGGGACAGGGGGCCCCAAGAGACACTGAAGCTTTCTTT. It specifies CASTGQGAPRDTEAFF.

V is TRBV7-8 and J is TRBJ1-5, with a possible D match to TRBD1 (6 bases). V lost 5 bases, J lost 5 bases, and 13 bases lay in between. This CDR3 region has 14 residues. Germline CDR1 SGHVS, CDR2 FQNEAQ. The CDR3 here is CASSLGRGDQPQHF. The CDR3 bases are TGTGCCAGCAGCCTGGGCAGGGGCGATCAGCCCCAGCATTTT.

This clone turned up a few times. The chain carries TRBV5-1 and TRBJ2-7; D gene uncertain. V was pared by 5 bases and J by 0 bases, with 21 bases between. Germline V gene data show CDR1 as SGHRS and CDR2 as YFSETQ. The CDR3 sequence is 17 residues long. Here the CDR3 DNA reads TGCGCCAGCAGAGAGCAGGTCGGCTCTCAGAGCTCCTACGAGCAGTACTTC. Translated, it gives CASREQVGSQSSYEQYF.

The chain is built from TRBV6-1 and TRBJ2-2, with 9 bases matching TRBD1. From germline, CDR1 is MNHNS and CDR2 SASEGT. This CDR3 has 15 residues. This chain's CDR3 is CVVHPGTGSAGELFF. In nucleotides, the CDR3 is TGTGTCGTTCACCCTGGGACAGGGTCCGCCGGGGAGCTGTTTTTT.

V is TRBV19 and J is TRBJ2-2; D possibly corresponds to TRBD1 (6 bases). The CDR3 consists of 14 residues. CDR1 is LNHDA, CDR2 SQIVND, per germline (reference sequence). V lost 11 bases and J lost 1, with 14 bases in between. CDR3: CAARDRQNTGELFF. CDR3 coding DNA: TGTGCCGCAAGAGACAGGCAGAACACCGGGGAGCTGTTTTTT.

The chain links TRBV6-6 to TRBJ2-5, with D hard to call. The V end lost 3 bases, the J end lost 1 base, and 6 bases lay between the germline ends. Germline V gene lookup returns CDR1 MNHNY and CDR2 SVGAGI (reference sequence). The CDR3 has 13 amino acids. CDR3 nucleotides: TGTGCCAGCAGTTATATTTCCCAAGAGACCCAGTACTTC. Its translation is CASSYISQETQYF.

V is TRBV6-5 and J is TRBJ1-1, with D perhaps matching TRBD1 (5 bases). Trimming cost V 7 bases and J 4 bases, with 19 bases left between them. Germline CDR1 MNHEY, CDR2 SVGAGI. CDR3 length: 15 amino acids. In nucleotides, the CDR3 is TGTGCCAGCATCCAGGGAATCGGCAGGGCCACTGAAGCTTTCTTT. Protein product: CASIQGIGRATEAFF.

J is TRBJ2-1 and V is TRBV10-3, with 8 bases identical to TRBD1. The V gene end was trimmed by 10 bases and the J gene end by 3 bases; junction bases not matched to a gene: 5. This CDR3 is 13 amino acids long. CDR1 ENHRY and CDR2 SYGVKD come from the germline V gene. The CDR3: CATLGQGYNEQFF. The CDR3 nucleotides are TGTGCCACGCTAGGACAGGGCTACAATGAGCAGTTCTTC.

V is TRBV27 and J is TRBJ1-2; TRBD1 matches 12 bases. CDR3 length equals 17 residues. V shed 4 bases, J shed 0 bases, and the junction held 6 bases outside the gene matches. The germline V gene has CDR1 MNHEY and CDR2 SMNVEV (reference sequence). In nucleotides, the CDR3 is TGTGCCAGCAGTTCCCGGGACAGGGGGCCGTCTAACTATGGCTACACCTTC. It encodes CASSSRDRGPSNYGYTF.

The V and J genes are TRBV6-5 and TRBJ2-3; D uncertain. Trimming pared 6 bases from V and 2 bases from J, leaving 9 bases between. CDR3 length: 13 amino acids. Germline V gene sequence: CDR1 MNHEY, CDR2 SVGAGI. This chain's CDR3 is CASRTADTDTQYF. DNA for the CDR3: TGTGCCAGCAGAACAGCCGACACAGATACGCAGTATTTT.

The rearrangement joins TRBV27 to TRBJ1-2; unclear D gene. Germline V lookup: CDR1 MNHEY, CDR2 SMNVEV (reference sequence). Trimming took off 5 bases at V and 8 bases at J, with 12 bases between the two ends. The CDR3 length is 12 residues. The CDR3 DNA follows: TGTGCCAGCAGTCCCGTGGCGGGGGGCTACACCTTC. Its translation is CASSPVAGGYTF.